These 7 T cell receptor beta chains were all obtained from the same sample, sequenced in a study of T cells of healthy individuals. Via MiXCR, TCRdb re-called the 5' RACE reads, giving one row per CDR3 protein. The data hold around 63,000 distinct CDR3 sequences, with roughly 16% observed a single time. Receptor source: a human donor in good health.

This clonotype was counted between two and nine times. V and J are TRBV5-1 and TRBJ2-7; D not resolved. The CDR3 sequence is 14 residues long. CDR1 and CDR2 from the germline V gene are SGHRS and YFSETQ. V was shortened by 3 bases and J by 0 bases, with 10 bases between the two germline ends. DNA for the CDR3: TGCGCCAGCAGCTCCTACGGTTCCTCCTACGAGCAGTACTTC. As protein: CASSSYGSSYEQYF. The whole variable domain, filled in from reference TRBV5-1 and TRBJ2-7, reads KAGVTQTPRYLIKTRGQQVTLSCSPISGHRSVSWYQQTPGQGLQFLFEYFSETQRNKGNFPGRFSGRQFSNSRSEMNVSTLELGDSALYLCASSSYGSSYEQYFGPGTRLTVT.

This clonotype was counted between two and nine times. This rearrangement joins TRBV6-5 to TRBJ1-2, with TRBD1 as a possible D gene (6 bases). V was shortened by 10 bases and J by 1 base, with 13 bases between the two germline ends. This CDR3 is built from 13 residues. CDR1 is MNHEY and CDR2 is SVGAGI in the germline V gene. CDR3 nucleotides: TGTGCCACCCGGGGGCAGAATAACTATGGCTACACCTTC. Translated: CATRGQNNYGYTF.

At least ten counts were recorded for this clonotype. The CDR3 spells CASSQSQHNRDRVHTSTDTQYF. DNA for the CDR3: TGCGCCAGCAGTCAATCCCAACATAACCGGGACAGGGTCCACACTAGCACAGATACGCAGTATTTT. The gene calls are TRBV23-1 and TRBJ2-3, with 9 bases matching TRBD1. TRBV23-1 is assigned to the ORF class and has an uncertain function. This CDR3 comprises 22 residues. With 0 bases clipped from V and 0 bases from J, the junction kept 19 bases outside the gene matches.

The gene calls are TRBV6-5 and TRBJ1-4, with D perhaps matching TRBD1 (5 bases). V lost 6 bases and J lost 5, with 16 bases in between. CDR1 is MNHEY and CDR2 is SVGAGI in the germline V gene. The CDR3 runs 15 residues. This CDR3 is CASRNSQGRNEKLFF. DNA for the CDR3: TGTGCCAGCAGGAACTCCCAGGGCCGAAATGAAAAACTGTTTTTT.

This clonotype was seen repeatedly, ten times or more. The chain has TRBV7-9 and TRBJ1-2, with D uncertain. Germline CDR1 is SEHNR and CDR2 is FQNEAQ (reference sequence). The V and J ends lost 1 base and 6 bases respectively, with 9 bases between them. This CDR3 has 13 residues. The CDR3 protein is CASSLGAANGYTF. DNA for the CDR3: TGTGCCAGCAGCTTAGGGGCAGCCAATGGCTACACCTTC.

The V and J genes are TRBV6-5 and TRBJ2-3; TRBD2 might be the D (5 bases). This CDR3 has 17 amino acids. Between the trimmed V and J ends, which lost 2 bases and 2 bases, there was a span of 17 bases. CDR1 and CDR2 (germline): MNHEY, SVGAGI. For the CDR3, the DNA is TGTGCCAGCAGTTACCTAGGACTGCCCGGGGACACAGATACGCAGTATTTT. Its protein is CASSYLGLPGDTDTQYF.

This clonotype was observed at least ten times. V gene TRBV20-1 combines with J gene TRBJ1-4; 8 nucleotides match TRBD1. V was clipped by 4 bases and J by 5 bases; unmatched bases: 9. There are 15 residues in the CDR3. Germline CDR1 DFQATT, CDR2 SNEGSKA (reference sequence). The CDR3 loop reads CSATQGAGDNEKLFF. CDR3 sequence (DNA): TGCAGTGCTACTCAGGGGGCGGGAGACAATGAAAAACTGTTTTTT.